This passage covers 24 T cell receptor beta chains from one sample sequenced in a study of blood T cell repertoires in COVID-19. Assay used: immunoSEQ multiplex PCR; TCRdb lists only in-frame clones, some missing. The sample lists tens of thousands of clones, less than 90% occurring once. The source material was peripheral blood. The receptors come from a man aged 50 to 59 with acute or convalescent COVID-19.

This clone was recorded once. The chain couples TRBV5-5 to TRBJ2-1, with TRBD2 matching 13 bases. J was trimmed by 9 bases and V by 5 bases; bases with no gene match: 5. This CDR3 spans 14 amino acids. The germline V gene encodes CDR1 SGHKS and CDR2 YYEKEE (reference sequence). The CDR3 protein is CASSWTSGSIEQFF. CDR3 in DNA: TGTGCCAGCAGTTGGACTAGCGGGAGTATTGAGCAGTTCTTC.

The chain couples TRBV12-1 to TRBJ2-7; the table's D call of TRBD2 was not tested on the DNA. TRBV12-1 is designated a pseudogene. This CDR3 region has 17 residues. CDR3 nucleotides: TGTGCCAGCAGCTTTCTGAATAGCGGGAAAACCCGCTACGAGCAGTACTTC. It encodes CASSFLNSGKTRYEQYF.

This clone was observed a handful of times. The chain recombines TRBV6-2 or TRBV6-3 with TRBJ1-5; D gene unclear. The germline V and J ends were trimmed by 5 bases and 0 bases, with 11 bases remaining between them. Germline V gene data show CDR1 as MNHEY and CDR2 as SVGEGT. This CDR3 spans 15 amino acids. The CDR3 DNA reads as TGTGCCAGCAGTCCCGGAGCCTATAGCAATCAGCCCCAGCATTTT. As protein: CASSPGAYSNQPQHF.

The chain carries TRBV12-3 or TRBV12-4 and TRBJ1-3; D gene unclear. There are 12 residues in the CDR3. Trimming left V 6 bases short and J 8 bases short, with 11 bases between. In DNA, the CDR3 is TGTGCCAGCAGCCCGTCTCCCGACACCATATATTTT. Protein sequence: CASSPSPDTIYF.

V and J are TRBV16 and TRBJ1-6; 9 bases line up with TRBD1. The CDR3 covers 15 residues. Germline assignment: CDR1 KGHSY and CDR2 FQNENV. The junction had 1 base not matched to a gene; V was cut back by 0 bases and J by 7 bases. CDR3 in amino acids: CASSQSGQGNSPLHF. The CDR3 coding sequence is TGTGCCAGCAGCCAATCAGGACAGGGGAATTCACCCCTCCACTTT.

This sequence joins TRBV6-5 and TRBJ2-2; D is unclear. The V gene's germline CDR1 is MNHEY and CDR2 SVGAGI. The germline V and J ends were trimmed by 7 bases and 7 bases, with 13 bases remaining between them. There are 13 residues in the CDR3. In DNA form, the CDR3 reads TGTGCCAGCAACTCCCCAAATTACGGGGAGCTGTTTTTT. It specifies CASNSPNYGELFF.

This rearrangement joins TRBV7-2 to TRBJ1-6; a weak D match, TRBD1 (5 bases). There are 15 residues in the CDR3. Looked up from germline, CDR1 is SGHTA and CDR2 is FQGNSA. The V and J ends lost 5 bases and 3 bases respectively, with 11 bases between them. The CDR3 DNA sequence: TGTGCCAGCAGCGCCACAGGTCTCTATAATTCACCCCTCCACTTT. It encodes CASSATGLYNSPLHF.

This chain joins TRBV6-5 and TRBJ1-2; 7 bases align to TRBD1. This CDR3 is 13 amino acids long. Losses at the gene ends were 4 bases for V and 5 bases for J; bases not matched to a gene: 4. Germline-derived CDR1 and CDR2 are MNHEY and SVGAGI. This CDR3 reads CASSSDRVYGYTF. CDR3 sequence (DNA): TGTGCCAGCAGTTCAGACAGGGTGTATGGCTACACCTTC.

The V and J genes are TRBV14 and TRBJ1-3, with D hard to call. The germline V gene encodes CDR1 SGHDN and CDR2 FVKESK. V lost 3 bases, J lost 4 bases, and 7 bases lay in between. This CDR3 contains 13 residues. The CDR3: CASSHLSGNTIYF. CDR3 DNA sequence: TGTGCCAGCAGCCACCTTTCCGGAAACACCATATATTTT.

The genes are TRBV19 and TRBJ1-5; D possibly corresponds to TRBD1 (5 bases). V was pared by 5 bases and J by 3 bases, with 8 bases between. Per the germline V gene, CDR1 is LNHDA and CDR2 is SQIVND (reference sequence). The CDR3 loop spans 13 amino acids. CDR3: CASSQGLNQPQHF. The CDR3 bases are TGTGCCAGTAGTCAGGGTCTCAATCAGCCCCAGCATTTT.

The V call is TRBV7-2, the J call TRBJ2-3; D remains ambiguous. V lost 5 bases to trimming and J lost 0 bases, with 12 bases between them. The CDR3 length is 15 residues. Germline V gene lookup returns CDR1 SGHTA and CDR2 FQGNSA. This chain's CDR3 is CASSPTISSTDTQYF. CDR3 coding DNA: TGTGCCAGCAGCCCCACGATTAGCAGCACAGATACGCAGTATTTT.

Here the CDR3 reads CASSLEREQPQHF. Here the CDR3 DNA reads TGTGCCAGCAGCTTAGAGCGTGAACAGCCCCAGCATTTT. The rearrangement uses TRBV7-2 and TRBJ1-5; D is undetermined. The CDR3 contains 13 residues. Trimming cost V 1 base and J 7 bases, with 8 bases left between them. The germline gives CDR1 SGHTA, CDR2 FQGNSA.

The table lists this clone with a few counts. The chain couples TRBV19 to TRBJ2-7; 7 nucleotides align to TRBD1. CDR3 size: 15 residues. V trimming: 6 bases; J trimming: 2 bases; junction bases outside the gene matches: 10. Germline V CDR1 and CDR2: LNHDA, SQIVND (reference sequence). DNA for the CDR3: TGTGCCAGTAGGGCCAAGGGACAGCAGACCTACGAGCAGTACTTC. Its protein is CASRAKGQQTYEQYF.

This chain uses TRBV30 with TRBJ1-3; D is unresolved. This CDR3 region has 14 residues. Germline lookup yields CDR1 GTSNPN and CDR2 SVGIG (reference sequence). V was cut by 0 bases and J by 2 bases, with 8 bases left in between. The CDR3 here is CAWSVAGAGNTIYF. The CDR3 DNA follows: TGTGCCTGGAGTGTCGCGGGAGCTGGAAACACCATATATTTT. The variable domain in full, with the rest retrieved from reference TRBV30 and TRBJ1-3, is SQTIHQWPATLVQPVGSPLSLECTVEGTSNPNLYWYRQAAGRGLQLLFYSVGIGQISSEVPQNLSASRPQDRQFILSSKKLLLSDSGFYLCAWSVAGAGNTIYFGEGSWLTVV.

The chain links TRBV28 to TRBJ2-3, with D hard to call. The germline V gene encodes CDR1 MDHEN and CDR2 SYDVKM. Between the trimmed V and J ends, which lost 5 bases and 6 bases, there was a span of 12 bases. This CDR3 region has 13 residues. The CDR3 nucleotides are TGTGCCAGCAGTGATGCTAGTGCCGATACGCAGTATTTT. Its protein product is CASSDASADTQYF.

This clone appeared once. The chain uses TRBV6-2 or TRBV6-3 and TRBJ1-6; possibly TRBD1 for D (5 bases). Per germline, CDR1 MNHEY and CDR2 SVGEGT. Trimming stripped 2 bases from V and 11 bases from J, with 7 bases between. This CDR3 region has 12 residues. The DNA of the CDR3 is TGTGCCAGCAGTTACGGAGGGGCACCCCTCCACTTT. It yields the protein CASSYGGAPLHF.

Sample share makes this clone medium-sized. The chain is built from TRBV11-2 and TRBJ2-2; 7 bases line up with TRBD1. The CDR3 extends over 15 amino acids. The V gene end was trimmed by 5 bases and the J gene end by 6 bases; junction bases not matched to a gene: 9. In germline, CDR1 is SGHAT, CDR2 FQNNGV. CDR3 DNA sequence: TGTGCCAGCAGCCCCCCAGGGGGTCGGTCCGGGGAGCTGTTTTTT. As protein: CASSPPGGRSGELFF.

This clone was seen only once. V is TRBV4-3 and J is TRBJ2-3; D is ambiguous. The CDR3 runs 14 residues. The germline CDR1 and CDR2 sequences are LGHNA and YSLEER. The V end lost 8 bases, the J end lost 5 bases, and 17 bases lay between the germline ends. CDR3 sequence (DNA): TGCGCCAGCTGCCCCGCGCTAGAGCGAGATACGCAGTATTTT. Protein: CASCPALERDTQYF.

This rearrangement joins TRBV2 to TRBJ1-2; a weak D match, TRBD1 (5 bases). Trimming cost V 6 bases and J 7 bases, with 15 bases left between them. The CDR3 runs to 13 residues. Germline V gene lookup returns CDR1 SNHLY and CDR2 FYNNEI. CDR3 DNA: TGTGCCAGCAGCGAGAGCAGGGTATTTGGCTACACCTTC. Translated: CASSESRVFGYTF.

The rearrangement joins TRBV7-4 to TRBJ1-5; tentative D call: TRBD1 (6 bases). The CDR3 is 15 amino acids. Trimming took 1 base from V and 3 from J, leaving 10 bases between them. The germline V gene encodes CDR1 SGHVT and CDR2 SQSDAQ. CDR3 residues: CASSLGDTYNQPQHF. CDR3 in DNA: TGTGCCAGCAGCTTAGGGGACACCTACAATCAGCCCCAGCATTTT. The full variable domain, completed using reference TRBV7-4 and TRBJ1-5, is GAGVSQSPRYKVAKRGRDVALRCDSISGHVTLYWYRQTLGQGSEVLTYSQSDAQRDKSGRPSGRFSAERPERSVSTLKIQRTEQGDSAVYLCASSLGDTYNQPQHFGDGTRLSIL.

The chain recombines TRBV2 with TRBJ2-1; the match to TRBD2 covers 10 bases. Germline CDR1 SNHLY, CDR2 FYNNEI. Unmatched junction bases numbered 4, after V lost 2 bases and J lost 6 bases. This CDR3 spans 15 amino acids. This chain's CDR3 is CASSENQRGGNEQFF. DNA for the CDR3: TGTGCCAGCAGTGAAAACCAGCGGGGGGGCAATGAGCAGTTCTTC.

V and J are TRBV6-5 and TRBJ1-5; TRBD1 aligns across 8 bases. The CDR3 has 15 residues. With 4 bases clipped from V and 5 bases from J, the junction kept 7 bases outside the gene matches. Per the germline V gene, CDR1 is MNHEY and CDR2 is SVGAGI. In nucleotides, the CDR3 is TGTGCCAGCAGTTTTGGACAGGGAGGGGATCAGCCCCAGCATTTT. Translation: CASSFGQGGDQPQHF.

The genes are TRBV7-9 and TRBJ1-6, with 7 bases aligning to TRBD1. Trimming took 5 bases from V and 6 from J; bases not matched to a gene: 7. The CDR3 totals 15 residues. Germline CDR1 is SEHNR and CDR2 is FQNEAQ (reference sequence). CDR3 region: CASSGWDRFNSPLHF. The CDR3 DNA sequence: TGTGCCAGCAGCGGATGGGACAGATTTAATTCACCCCTCCACTTT.

The rearrangement uses TRBV3-1 (or the pseudogene TRBV3-2) and TRBJ2-5, with 10 bases fitting TRBD2. CDR1 is LGHDT, CDR2 YNNKEL, per germline (reference sequence). The CDR3 has 18 amino acids. V lost 2 bases and J lost 3; bases outside the gene matches: 12. CDR3 sequence: CASSQRRASGSSEETQYF. The CDR3 DNA reads TGTGCCAGCAGCCAACGGCGCGCTAGCGGGAGTAGTGAAGAGACCCAGTACTTC.